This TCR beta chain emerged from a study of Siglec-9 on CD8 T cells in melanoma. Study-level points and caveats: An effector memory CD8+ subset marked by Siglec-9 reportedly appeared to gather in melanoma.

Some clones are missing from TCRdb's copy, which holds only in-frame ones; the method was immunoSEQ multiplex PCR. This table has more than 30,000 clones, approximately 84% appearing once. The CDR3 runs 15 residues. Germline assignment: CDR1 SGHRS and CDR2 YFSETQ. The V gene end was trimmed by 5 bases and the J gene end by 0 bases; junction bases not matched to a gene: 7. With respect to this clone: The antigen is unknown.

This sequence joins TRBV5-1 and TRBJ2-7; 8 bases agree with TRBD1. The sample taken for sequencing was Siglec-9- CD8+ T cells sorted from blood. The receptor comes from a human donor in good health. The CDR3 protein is CASSFDRGVSYEQYF. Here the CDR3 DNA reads TGCGCCAGCAGTTTTGACAGGGGTGTCTCCTACGAGCAGTACTTC.